A selection of T cell receptor beta chains follows, all from one sample in a study of tumor and adjacent non-tumor tissue in lung cancer. One entry per CDR3 protein results from TCRdb running MiXCR on the multiplex PCR reads. Of 90,000 to 100,000 distinct CDR3 sequences in the sample, 80% were seen once. The specimen was distant non-tumor lung tissue. Receptors were obtained from a man aged 55 to 69 with small cell lung cancer. The CDR3 runs from the conserved cysteine through the conserved F or W. A D gene is named only where the DNA matches it firmly. Size is stated for part of the rows, as once, few or many counts, or as a class when the clone is expanded.

d_gene,j_gene,v_gene,abundance,CDR3aa,CDR3nt
-,TRBJ1-2,TRBV4-1,once,CASNQTGTRDGYTF,TGCGCCAGCAACCAGACCGGGACACGTGATGGCTACACCTTC
TRBD1,TRBJ2-7,TRBV6-4,-,CASSDCVDRDRVNEQYF,TGTGCCAGCAGTGACTGCGTGGACCGGGACAGGGTAAACGAGCAGTACTTC
-,TRBJ2-1,TRBV12-3/TRBV12-4,-,CASSSGREYNEQLF,TGTGCCAGCAGTTCCGGGAGAGAGTACAATGAGCAGCTCTTC
TRBD1,TRBJ1-1,TRBV7-9,-,CNSSIRDREFLEAFF,TGTAACAGCAGCATACGGGACAGGGAGTTTCTCGAAGCTTTCTTT
TRBD2,TRBJ2-1,TRBV7-9,-,CASILDGRGPFF,TGTGCCAGCATCCTAGACGGGAGGGGACCGTTCTTC
-,TRBJ2-2,TRBV11-2,-,CASSLALETGELFF,TGTGCCAGTAGCTTAGCGCTGGAGACCGGGGAGTTGTTTTTT
TRBD1,TRBJ2-1,TRBV11-2,-,CASSLVRSPDRAMNEQFF,TGTGCCAGCAGCTTAGTTCGCTCCCCGGACAGGGCTATGAATGAGCAGTTCTTC
-,TRBJ2-1,TRBV29-1,-,CRVVISGLCNEQFF,TGCAGAGTCGTTATTAGCGGTCTATGCAATGAGCAGTTCTTC
-,TRBJ2-1,TRBV5-5,-,CTSSPGLGTYNVQFF,TGTACCAGCAGTCCTGGACTGGGGACCTACAATGTGCAGTTCTTC
-,TRBJ2-3,TRBV28,-,CASSLLGQPQYF,TGTGCCAGCAGTTTATTGGGTCAGCCCCAGTATTTT
-,TRBJ2-5,TRBV29-1,-,CSVEWGKETEYF,TGCAGCGTTGAATGGGGAAAGGAGACCGAGTACTTC
-,TRBJ2-3,TRBV5-5,many,CASTHGRAGTDTQYF,TGTGCCAGCACCCACGGCAGGGCAGGTACAGATACGCAGTATTTT
-,TRBJ2-4,TRBV11-2,-,CTSSLEAADIQYF,TGTACCAGCAGCTTAGAGGCAGCGGACATTCAGTACTTC
-,TRBJ1-5,TRBV5-4,once,CANSFDINQPQHF,TGTGCCAACAGCTTTGACATTAATCAGCCCCAGCATTTT
TRBD1,TRBJ2-5,TRBV11-2,-,CVSSWDSQETQYF,TGTGTCAGTAGCTGGGACAGCCAAGAGACCCAGTACTTC
-,TRBJ2-3,TRBV11-3,-,CASSPSSGGIDTQYF,TGTGCCAGCAGCCCCTCTTCCGGCGGGATAGATACGCAGTATTTT
TRBD2,TRBJ2-1,TRBV5-5,-,CASRSGTSGTLLSREDEQFF,TGTGCCAGCAGGTCTGGGACTAGCGGAACCCTTTTGTCCCGGGAGGATGAGCAGTTCTTC
TRBD2,TRBJ2-5,TRBV29-1,-,CSVEGVAGEEETPYF,TGCAGCGTTGAAGGAGTAGCGGGAGAAGAAGAGACCCCATACTTC
TRBD1,TRBJ2-5,TRBV4-1,-,CTSSQESHRDRGETQYF,TGCACCAGCAGCCAAGAATCACATCGGGACAGGGGGGAGACCCAGTATTTC
-,TRBJ1-5,TRBV4-1,-,CANSQGMTQPQHF,TGCGCCAACAGCCAGGGAATGACTCAGCCCCAGCATTTT
TRBD1,TRBJ1-2,TRBV6-5,once,CASSYDLGQGSHGYTF,TGTGCCAGCAGTTACGATCTGGGACAGGGCTCTCACGGCTACACCTTC
TRBD2,TRBJ2-2,TRBV29-1,-,CRVDGGNTEELFF,TGCAGAGTTGACGGGGGGAATACCGAGGAGCTGTTTTTT
TRBD2,TRBJ2-3,TRBV6-1,-,CASKLSGEIDKQYF,TGTGCCAGCAAGCTTAGCGGGGAGATAGATAAGCAGTATTTT
-,TRBJ2-7,TRBV29-1,-,CSARDAFYEQYF,TGCAGCGCCCGGGACGCCTTCTATGAGCAGTACTTC
-,TRBJ1-2,TRBV6-5,-,CASSRDGGRSYTF,TGTGCCAGCAGTCGGGACGGAGGTAGGAGCTACACCTTC
-,TRBJ2-5,TRBV11-2,-,CAINLGKKDTQYF,TGTGCCATCAACTTAGGAAAGAAAGACACCCAGTACTTC
-,TRBJ2-6,TRBV6-5,many,CASNVTGANVLTF,TGTGCCAGCAACGTGACAGGGGCCAACGTCCTGACTTTC
-,TRBJ2-2,TRBV30,-,CAWSEGTNIGELFF,TGTGCCTGGAGTGAGGGGACAAACATCGGGGAGCTATTTTTT
-,TRBJ2-1,TRBV7-8,-,CASSSASWGEQFF,TGTGCCAGCAGCAGCGCCTCATGGGGGGAGCAATTCTTC
-,TRBJ2-2,TRBV20-1,-,CSARDWTRDTGELFF,TGCAGTGCTAGAGACTGGACAAGAGACACCGGGGAGCTGTTTTTT
TRBD2,TRBJ2-3,TRBV6-2/TRBV6-3,-,CACSFSMRGRAEDTQYF,TGTGCTTGCAGTTTCTCTATGCGCGGGAGGGCCGAAGATACGCAGTATTTT
-,TRBJ1-2,TRBV6-1,-,CAGKLSRDNHGYTF,TGTGCCGGCAAGTTATCCCGGGACAATCATGGCTACACCTTC
TRBD2,TRBJ2-1,TRBV6-2/TRBV6-3,-,CASSYSGSGRAVNEQFF,TGTGCTAGCAGTTACTCTGGAAGCGGGAGGGCCGTAAATGAGCAGTTCTTC
-,TRBJ2-7,TRBV5-4,-,CASSLSYGRGPYEQYF,TGTGCCAGCAGCTTGTCGTATGGACGGGGTCCCTACGAGCAGTACTTC
-,TRBJ2-1,TRBV11-2,medium-sized,CASSYRTRHNEQFF,TGTGCCAGCAGCTACAGGACGAGACACAATGAGCAGTTCTTC
TRBD2,TRBJ2-2,TRBV11-3,-,CASSRDDTGLAGRTVELSF,TGTGCCAGCAGTCGTGACGACACGGGACTAGCGGGTCGCACCGTGGAGCTGTCTTTT
TRBD1,TRBJ1-5,TRBV2,-,CASRWDRTYSNQPQHF,TGTGCCAGCAGGTGGGACAGGACCTATAGCAATCAGCCCCAGCATTTT
TRBD2,TRBJ2-1,TRBV12-3/TRBV12-4,-,CANSLAGEDYEQFF,TGTGCCAACAGTTTAGCGGGAGAAGACTATGAGCAGTTCTTC
TRBD2,TRBJ2-2,TRBV6-4,many,CASSAGTSDTGELFF,TGTGCCAGCAGCGCCGGGACTAGTGACACCGGGGAGCTGTTTTTT
TRBD1,TRBJ2-1,TRBV12-5,once,CDSGPIGGAYNEQFF,TGTGATAGTGGACCGATAGGGGGCGCCTACAATGAGCAGTTCTTC
-,TRBJ2-1,TRBV11-1,-,CASSSESRNNGSGNEQFF,TGTGCCAGCAGCTCAGAATCGAGGAATAACGGGAGTGGCAATGAGCAATTCTTC
-,TRBJ2-5,TRBV6-1,-,CANSELREWETQYF,TGTGCTAACAGTGAATTGCGGGAATGGGAGACCCAGTACTTC
TRBD2,TRBJ2-1,TRBV12-3/TRBV12-4,-,CATHLRGKPYNQQFF,TGTGCCACCCACTTGCGGGGGAAGCCCTACAATCAGCAGTTCTTC
-,TRBJ2-5,TRBV4-2,-,CDSSQRAGYQETQYF,TGTGACAGCAGCCAAAGGGCAGGGTACCAAGAGACCCAGTACTTC
TRBD1,TRBJ1-3,TRBV4-2,-,CANRQPWGQSSGNTIYF,TGTGCCAACCGCCAGCCCTGGGGACAGAGCTCTGGAAACACCATATATTTT